This T cell receptor (beta chain) was recovered during a study of T cell changes during pregnancy in multiple sclerosis. V shed 1 base and J shed 0 bases, with 4 bases lying between them. The CDR3 spans 14 residues. Germline assignment: CDR1 SEHNR and CDR2 FQNEAQ (reference sequence). Libraries were prepared by immunoSEQ multiplex PCR; TCRdb keeps only in-frame clonotypes and omits some of them. In the table there are approximately 90,000 clones, about nine tenths of which are singletons. V and J are TRBV7-9 and TRBJ1-3; the D is unclear. This clonotype originated in a female donor in good health, enrolled as a control in a pregnancy study. Sequenced here: peripheral blood, sampled after pregnancy. In nucleotides, the CDR3 is TGTGCCAGCAGCTTAGTCGGCTCTGGAAACACCATATATTTT. This encodes CASSLVGSGNTIYF.